The 5 T cell receptor beta chains below all came from one sample that was sequenced in a study of STAT3 mutations in large granular lymphocyte leukemia. General study points: Every T-LGLL patient had at least one immunodominant TCRbeta clonotype.

TCRdb's table, derived via immunoSEQ multiplex PCR, lists solely in-frame clones and lacks some. The table includes 1,500 to 2,000 clones, around 30% detected once. These receptors' antigens are unknown. Input material: peripheral blood mononuclear cells. All receptors derive from a male patient aged 45-60 years with T-cell large granular lymphocyte leukemia. Some clones in this sample may be carry-over from other donors' samples.

This clone came up a few times. The chain uses TRBV7-9 and TRBJ1-5; 7 positions agree with TRBD1. CDR1 and CDR2 (germline): SEHNR, FQNEAQ (reference sequence). V was pared by 5 bases and J by 7 bases, with 8 bases of the junction left unmatched. This CDR3 spans 14 amino acids. CDR3 nucleotides: TGTGCCAGCAGCCCGGGGGACAGCCTGCAGCCCCAGCATTTT. Translation: CASSPGDSLQPQHF.

This sequence joins TRBV20-1 and TRBJ1-2; D not certain. Trimming left V 3 bases short and J 5 bases short, with 7 bases between. Germline CDR1 is DFQATT and CDR2 is SNEGSKA (reference sequence). This CDR3 has 11 residues. The CDR3 DNA follows: TGCAGTGCTAGCATGGGTTATGGCTACACCTTC. Residues: CSASMGYGYTF.

In DNA, the CDR3 is TGTGCCAGCAGCGCAGCCTCCGGGGGGGGAGAGACCCAGTACTTC. Its translation is CASSAASGGGETQYF. This rearrangement joins TRBV25-1 to TRBJ2-5, with 8 bases lining up with TRBD2. V trimming: 6 bases; J trimming: 4 bases; junction bases outside the gene matches: 10. Germline V gene lookup returns CDR1 MGHDK and CDR2 SYGVNS. CDR3 size: 15 residues.

The V and J genes are TRBV30 and TRBJ1-4; D uncertain. V was pared by 5 bases and J by 7 bases, with 17 bases between. The length of the CDR3 is 14 residues. Germline CDR1 is GTSNPN and CDR2 is SVGIG (reference sequence). The CDR3 spells CAWAGGNNFEKLFF. The DNA for the CDR3 is TGTGCCTGGGCAGGCGGGAATAACTTTGAAAAACTGTTTTTT.

This chain connects TRBV6-6 to TRBJ2-7, with a tentative D call TRBD1 (6 bases). CDR1 is MNHNY, CDR2 SVGAGI, per germline (reference sequence). This CDR3 has 15 amino acids. The V and J ends lost 7 bases and 3 bases respectively, with 19 bases between them. In nucleotides, the CDR3 is TGTGCCAGCACCCCTACAGGGAGAGCTAACTACGAGCAGTACTTC. Its protein product is CASTPTGRANYEQYF.